These 4 T cell receptor beta chains were sequenced from one sample in a study of graft-versus-host responses after intestinal transplantation. Graft-derived tissue was subjected to processing to liberate intraepithelial and lamina propria lymphocytes. Measured with immunoSEQ multiplex PCR; TCRdb has only the in-frame clones, and not every one. This table has 1,500 to 2,000 clones, 85% appearing once. The source material was ileum tissue, sampled 55 to 60 days after intestinal transplant. Source of these receptors: a human patient who received an intestinal transplant, so some T cells may come from the graft donor.

The chain employs TRBV4-1 and TRBJ1-6, with TRBD1 as a possible D gene (6 bases). Trimming pared 2 bases from V and 11 bases from J, leaving 19 bases between. The germline V gene has CDR1 MGHRA and CDR2 YSYEKL. This CDR3 region has 16 residues. The DNA of the CDR3 is TGCGCCAGCAGCCAAACAAAAGTAATCACAGGGACACCCCTCCACTTT. Amino acid sequence: CASSQTKVITGTPLHF.

The V gene is TRBV10-3, the J gene TRBJ2-1, with D possibly TRBD1 on 6 matching bases. There are 15 residues in the CDR3. Germline-derived CDR1 and CDR2 are ENHRY and SYGVKD. Trimming removed 5 bases at V and 9 bases at J, with 20 bases between. The CDR3 DNA is TGTGCCATCAGTCCGAGGGGGAAGGGACCCGGTGAGCAGTTCTTC. Translating gives CAISPRGKGPGEQFF.

This chain uses TRBV30 with TRBJ2-1; possible D gene TRBD2, 6 bases. The CDR3 is 14 residues long. Germline V gives CDR1 GTSNPN, CDR2 SVGIG (reference sequence). Trimming shortened V by 0 bases and J by 8 bases, and 14 bases separated the two germline ends. CDR3 DNA sequence: TGTGCCTGGAGTGTACCGGCGGGGAGCGATGAGCAGTTCTTC. The encoded protein is CAWSVPAGSDEQFF.

The rearrangement joins TRBV7-9 to TRBJ2-7, with 9 bases identical to TRBD1. This CDR3 is built from 16 residues. Unmatched junction bases numbered 7, after V lost 1 base and J lost 3 bases. The V gene's germline CDR1 is SEHNR and CDR2 FQNEAQ (reference sequence). Here the CDR3 reads CASSLVPGQGDYEQYF. In nucleotides, the CDR3 is TGTGCCAGCAGCTTAGTACCGGGACAGGGTGACTACGAGCAGTACTTC.